The rows below give T cell receptor beta chains drawn from one sample of a study of blood T cell repertoires in COVID-19. Here immunoSEQ multiplex PCR was the method, and the copy in TCRdb shows in-frame clones only, minus some. The sample carries 200,000 or so clones, around 82% recorded once. Sequenced material: PBMCs or T cells enriched from blood (not recorded which). All receptors derive from a middle-aged man who had recovered from COVID-19. CDR3s include the opening cysteine and the closing phenylalanine or tryptophan. The order of the fields is V gene, J gene, clone size, D gene, CDR3 protein, CDR3 DNA. The D gene is left open where the match is weak. The size field is filled for only some rows; it gives once, few, many or a size class.

V gene: TRBV30; J gene: TRBJ1-3; clone size: NA; D gene: NA; CDR3 protein: CAWSSPGQLGNTIYF; CDR3 DNA: TGTGCCTGGAGTTCTCCAGGACAGCTAGGAAACACCATATATTTT
V gene: TRBV3-1/TRBV3-2; J gene: TRBJ2-2; clone size: NA; D gene: TRBD1; CDR3 protein: CASSPGQHTGELFF; CDR3 DNA: TGTGCCAGCAGCCCGGGACAGCACACCGGGGAGCTGTTTTTT
V gene: TRBV19; J gene: TRBJ2-5; clone size: NA; D gene: TRBD1; CDR3 protein: CASSISRGETQYF; CDR3 DNA: TGTGCCAGTAGTATCTCCAGGGGGGAGACCCAGTACTTC
V gene: TRBV6-5; J gene: TRBJ1-2; clone size: NA; D gene: TRBD1; CDR3 protein: CASSPSTGDYGYTF; CDR3 DNA: TGTGCCAGCAGTCCATCGACAGGGGATTATGGCTACACCTTC
V gene: TRBV10-1; J gene: TRBJ2-1; clone size: NA; D gene: TRBD2; CDR3 protein: CASSATSGDYNEQFF; CDR3 DNA: TGCGCCAGCTCAGCTACTAGCGGGGATTACAATGAGCAGTTCTTC
V gene: TRBV6-2/TRBV6-3; J gene: TRBJ2-1; clone size: NA; D gene: TRBD2; CDR3 protein: CASSYRTGRNPLQFF; CDR3 DNA: TGTGCCAGCAGTTACCGGACCGGGAGGAACCCTCTGCAGTTCTTC
V gene: TRBV5-8; J gene: TRBJ1-6; clone size: NA; D gene: NA; CDR3 protein: CASSSSGQNYNSPLHF; CDR3 DNA: TGTGCCAGCAGCTCCAGCGGACAGAACTATAATTCACCCCTCCACTTT
V gene: TRBV6-5; J gene: TRBJ1-1; clone size: NA; D gene: TRBD1; CDR3 protein: CASIPGQANTEAFF; CDR3 DNA: TGTGCCAGCATTCCGGGACAGGCGAACACTGAAGCTTTCTTT
V gene: TRBV7-9; J gene: TRBJ1-2; clone size: once; D gene: NA; CDR3 protein: CASSLGQGGGYTF; CDR3 DNA: TGTGCCAGCAGCTTAGGCCAGGGTGGAGGCTACACCTTC
V gene: TRBV28; J gene: TRBJ1-2; clone size: once; D gene: NA; CDR3 protein: CASSQPGYGYTF; CDR3 DNA: TGTGCCAGCAGTCAACCGGGGTATGGCTACACCTTC
V gene: TRBV18; J gene: TRBJ2-1; clone size: NA; D gene: NA; CDR3 protein: CASSPPMKGSYNEQFF; CDR3 DNA: TGTGCCAGCTCACCACCGATGAAGGGGTCCTACAATGAGCAGTTCTTC
V gene: TRBV11-2; J gene: TRBJ2-3; clone size: NA; D gene: TRBD2; CDR3 protein: CASSRILGAGRGDTQYF; CDR3 DNA: TGTGCCAGCAGCCGAATACTCGGAGCGGGGCGGGGGGATACGCAGTATTTT
V gene: TRBV7-6; J gene: TRBJ1-1; clone size: NA; D gene: NA; CDR3 protein: CASSPRGMNTEAFF; CDR3 DNA: TGTGCCAGCAGCCCCCGGGGGATGAACACTGAAGCTTTCTTT
V gene: TRBV4-1; J gene: TRBJ1-2; clone size: many; D gene: NA; CDR3 protein: CASREAGARDGYTF; CDR3 DNA: TGCGCCAGTAGGGAGGCGGGGGCTCGAGATGGCTACACCTTC
V gene: TRBV3-1/TRBV3-2; J gene: TRBJ1-1; clone size: NA; D gene: NA; CDR3 protein: CASSQTSTEAFF; CDR3 DNA: TGTGCCAGCAGCCAAACTAGCACTGAAGCTTTCTTT
V gene: TRBV6-4; J gene: TRBJ2-1; clone size: NA; D gene: TRBD1; CDR3 protein: CASSDRGRSNEQFF; CDR3 DNA: TGTGCCAGCAGTGACAGGGGGCGAAGCAATGAGCAGTTCTTC
V gene: TRBV6-5; J gene: TRBJ1-3; clone size: few; D gene: NA; CDR3 protein: CASSYSGAGRNTIYF; CDR3 DNA: TGTGCCAGCAGTTACTCGGGGGCCGGAAGAAACACCATATATTTT
V gene: TRBV6-5; J gene: TRBJ1-1; clone size: once; D gene: NA; CDR3 protein: CASSYSGGGTEAFF; CDR3 DNA: TGTGCCAGCAGTTACTCAGGGGGAGGGACTGAAGCTTTCTTT
V gene: TRBV9; J gene: TRBJ1-3; clone size: NA; D gene: NA; CDR3 protein: CASSARSSGNTIYF; CDR3 DNA: TGTGCCAGCAGCGCAAGGAGCTCTGGAAACACCATATATTTT
V gene: TRBV7-2; J gene: TRBJ2-7; clone size: once; D gene: NA; CDR3 protein: CASSYQGGRGGEQYF; CDR3 DNA: TGTGCCAGCAGCTACCAGGGGGGCCGGGGCGGCGAGCAGTACTTC
V gene: TRBV27; J gene: TRBJ1-5; clone size: NA; D gene: TRBD1; CDR3 protein: CASSTTGASTTQPQHF; CDR3 DNA: TGTGCCAGCAGTACAACAGGGGCCTCTACTACCCAGCCCCAGCATTTT
V gene: TRBV30; J gene: TRBJ1-1; clone size: few; D gene: NA; CDR3 protein: CAWSRRSAEAFF; CDR3 DNA: TGTGCCTGGAGTAGAAGGAGCGCTGAAGCTTTCTTT
V gene: TRBV5-6; J gene: TRBJ2-2; clone size: NA; D gene: NA; CDR3 protein: CASSTDRTNTGELFF; CDR3 DNA: TGTGCCAGCAGCACAGACCGTACGAACACCGGGGAGCTGTTTTTT
V gene: TRBV7-9; J gene: TRBJ1-1; clone size: NA; D gene: NA; CDR3 protein: CASSLALGAANTEAFF; CDR3 DNA: TGTGCCAGCAGCTTAGCGCTCGGAGCTGCGAACACTGAAGCTTTCTTT
V gene: TRBV6-6; J gene: TRBJ1-1; clone size: NA; D gene: NA; CDR3 protein: CASTQGGSEAFF; CDR3 DNA: TGTGCCAGCACCCAAGGGGGAAGTGAAGCTTTCTTT
V gene: TRBV7-8; J gene: TRBJ1-5; clone size: NA; D gene: NA; CDR3 protein: CASSGGAGGEPQHF; CDR3 DNA: TGTGCCAGCAGCGGCGGGGCCGGGGGAGAGCCCCAGCATTTT
V gene: TRBV18; J gene: TRBJ2-7; clone size: NA; D gene: TRBD1; CDR3 protein: CASSRQGSVWEQYF; CDR3 DNA: TGTGCCAGCTCCCGACAGGGATCAGTGTGGGAGCAGTACTTC
V gene: TRBV30; J gene: TRBJ1-6; clone size: many; D gene: NA; CDR3 protein: CAWSARRRVGHNSPLHF; CDR3 DNA: TGTGCCTGGAGCGCCCGGCGCAGGGTTGGGCATAATTCACCCCTCCACTTT
V gene: TRBV10-2; J gene: TRBJ1-2; clone size: NA; D gene: TRBD1; CDR3 protein: CASIKDRGRNYGYTF; CDR3 DNA: TGCGCCAGCATAAAGGACAGGGGGCGCAACTATGGCTACACCTTC
V gene: TRBV11-3; J gene: TRBJ1-2; clone size: NA; D gene: TRBD1; CDR3 protein: CASSARTGLYYGYTF; CDR3 DNA: TGTGCCAGCAGCGCCCGGACAGGGTTGTACTATGGCTACACCTTC
V gene: TRBV6-5; J gene: TRBJ1-2; clone size: NA; D gene: NA; CDR3 protein: CASTLTDRYGYTF; CDR3 DNA: TGTGCCAGCACCCTGACTGACCGCTATGGCTACACCTTC
V gene: TRBV28; J gene: TRBJ1-2; clone size: NA; D gene: TRBD1; CDR3 protein: CASSSPGRGIVGYTF; CDR3 DNA: TGTGCCAGCAGTTCACCGGGCAGGGGGATCGTTGGCTACACCTTC
V gene: TRBV18; J gene: TRBJ2-5; clone size: once; D gene: NA; CDR3 protein: CASSEATPGETQYF; CDR3 DNA: TGTGCCAGCTCAGAAGCCACACCAGGAGAGACCCAGTACTTC
V gene: TRBV19; J gene: TRBJ2-1; clone size: NA; D gene: TRBD1; CDR3 protein: CASRETGSLLDEQFF; CDR3 DNA: TGTGCCAGTAGGGAGACAGGGAGCCTCTTGGATGAGCAGTTCTTC
V gene: TRBV27; J gene: TRBJ2-2; clone size: NA; D gene: TRBD1; CDR3 protein: CASSPDRGSTGELFF; CDR3 DNA: TGTGCCAGCAGCCCAGACAGGGGTTCCACCGGGGAGCTGTTTTTT
V gene: TRBV11-2; J gene: TRBJ1-4; clone size: NA; D gene: NA; CDR3 protein: CASSLDVWGHNEKLFF; CDR3 DNA: TGTGCCAGCAGCTTAGATGTCTGGGGGCACAATGAAAAACTGTTTTTT
V gene: TRBV9; J gene: TRBJ2-6; clone size: NA; D gene: NA; CDR3 protein: CASSAHPRSTGANVLTF; CDR3 DNA: TGTGCCAGCAGCGCCCACCCCCGGAGCACTGGGGCCAACGTCCTGACTTTC
V gene: TRBV6-5; J gene: TRBJ2-3; clone size: NA; D gene: TRBD1; CDR3 protein: CASRRQGPGTDTQYF; CDR3 DNA: TGTGCCAGCAGAAGACAGGGGCCGGGCACAGATACGCAGTATTTT
V gene: TRBV25-1; J gene: TRBJ1-1; clone size: NA; D gene: NA; CDR3 protein: CASNRGDTEAFF; CDR3 DNA: TGTGCCAGCAATCGGGGGGACACTGAAGCTTTCTTT
V gene: TRBV7-2; J gene: TRBJ2-5; clone size: once; D gene: TRBD2; CDR3 protein: CASSLAGSGARETQYF; CDR3 DNA: TGTGCCAGCAGCTTGGCGGGTAGCGGGGCTAGGGAGACCCAGTACTTC
V gene: TRBV3-1/TRBV3-2; J gene: TRBJ2-5; clone size: NA; D gene: TRBD1; CDR3 protein: CATMDRVETQYF; CDR3 DNA: TGTGCCACCATGGACAGGGTAGAGACCCAGTACTTC
V gene: TRBV7-9; J gene: TRBJ2-5; clone size: NA; D gene: NA; CDR3 protein: CASRYGDEETQYF; CDR3 DNA: TGTGCCAGCAGATACGGGGATGAAGAGACCCAGTACTTC
V gene: TRBV4-1; J gene: TRBJ1-4; clone size: NA; D gene: TRBD1; CDR3 protein: CASSPIEGAKEKLFF; CDR3 DNA: TGCGCCAGCAGCCCGATCGAGGGGGCGAAGGAAAAACTGTTTTTT
V gene: TRBV15; J gene: TRBJ1-2; clone size: NA; D gene: NA; CDR3 protein: CATSRDIEQPYGYTF; CDR3 DNA: TGTGCCACCAGCAGAGATATAGAACAGCCCTATGGCTACACCTTC
V gene: TRBV11-2; J gene: TRBJ1-1; clone size: NA; D gene: NA; CDR3 protein: CASRNPRGALNTEAFF; CDR3 DNA: TGTGCCAGCAGAAATCCCCGCGGAGCCTTAAACACTGAAGCTTTCTTT
V gene: TRBV2; J gene: TRBJ2-1; clone size: NA; D gene: TRBD1; CDR3 protein: CASSEEGTGANEQFF; CDR3 DNA: TGTGCCAGCAGTGAGGAGGGGACAGGGGCCAATGAGCAGTTCTTC
V gene: TRBV10-3; J gene: TRBJ1-1; clone size: NA; D gene: TRBD1; CDR3 protein: CAIRTGSHTEAFF; CDR3 DNA: TGTGCCATCAGGACAGGGTCCCACACTGAAGCTTTCTTT
V gene: TRBV11-2; J gene: TRBJ1-2; clone size: NA; D gene: NA; CDR3 protein: CASSLEVNSNYGYTF; CDR3 DNA: TGTGCCAGCAGCTTAGAAGTAAACAGTAACTATGGCTACACCTTC
V gene: TRBV2; J gene: TRBJ1-1; clone size: NA; D gene: TRBD1; CDR3 protein: CASSTTPNDRGQMNTEAFF; CDR3 DNA: TGTGCCAGCAGTACCACCCCTAATGACAGGGGGCAGATGAACACTGAAGCTTTCTTT
V gene: TRBV11-2; J gene: TRBJ1-5; clone size: NA; D gene: NA; CDR3 protein: CASSHTKARFNQPQHF; CDR3 DNA: TGTGCCAGCAGCCACACGAAGGCGAGGTTCAATCAGCCCCAGCATTTT
V gene: TRBV19; J gene: TRBJ1-5; clone size: NA; D gene: TRBD1; CDR3 protein: CASRSRDRGIFQPQHF; CDR3 DNA: TGTGCCAGTAGGTCCCGGGACAGGGGAATTTTTCAGCCCCAGCATTTT
V gene: TRBV2; J gene: TRBJ1-2; clone size: once; D gene: TRBD1; CDR3 protein: CASSVSGGGGYTF; CDR3 DNA: TGTGCCAGCAGTGTCTCAGGGGGTGGTGGCTACACCTTC
V gene: TRBV10-3; J gene: TRBJ1-3; clone size: NA; D gene: NA; CDR3 protein: CAISGGGVSGNTIYF; CDR3 DNA: TGTGCCATCAGTGGTGGGGGGGTCTCTGGAAACACCATATATTTT